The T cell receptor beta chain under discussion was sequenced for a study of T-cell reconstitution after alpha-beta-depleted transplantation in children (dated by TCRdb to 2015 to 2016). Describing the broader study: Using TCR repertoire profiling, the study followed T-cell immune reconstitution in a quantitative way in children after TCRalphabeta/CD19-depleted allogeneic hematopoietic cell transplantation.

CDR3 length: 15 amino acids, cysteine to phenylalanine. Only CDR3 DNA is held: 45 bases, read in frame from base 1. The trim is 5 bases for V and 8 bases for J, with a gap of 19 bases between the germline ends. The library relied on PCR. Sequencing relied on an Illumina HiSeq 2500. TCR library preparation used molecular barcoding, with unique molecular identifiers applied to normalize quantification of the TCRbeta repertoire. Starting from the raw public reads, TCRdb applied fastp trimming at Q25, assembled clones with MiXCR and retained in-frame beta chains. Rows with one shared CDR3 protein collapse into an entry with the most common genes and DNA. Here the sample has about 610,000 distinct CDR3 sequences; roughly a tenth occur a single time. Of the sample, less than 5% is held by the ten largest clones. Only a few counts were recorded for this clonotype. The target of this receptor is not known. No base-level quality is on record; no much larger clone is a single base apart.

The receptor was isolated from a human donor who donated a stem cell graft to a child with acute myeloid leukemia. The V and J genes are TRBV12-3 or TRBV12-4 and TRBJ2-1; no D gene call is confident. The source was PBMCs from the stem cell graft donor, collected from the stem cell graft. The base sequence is TGTGCCAGCAGTGCCGCCGGGTCATCCGTCGATGAGCAGTTCTTC. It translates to CASSAAGSSVDEQFF.